Each of the 25 T cell receptor beta chains below was sequenced from the same sample in a study of T cell repertoires in cytomegalovirus infection. Their target antigens are unknown. Via MiXCR, TCRdb re-called the reads, giving one row per CDR3 protein. The sample lists 250,000 to 300,000 distinct CDR3 sequences, about 20% occurring once. The source material was cultured PBMCs, sampled from culture after CMV antigen stimulation. These receptors were obtained from a human donor in good health (CMV status not recorded). Some clones in this sample may be carry-over from other donors' samples.

This clonotype was picked up a small number of times. The rearrangement uses TRBV27 and TRBJ1-1; D gene unclear. The V end lost 7 bases, the J end lost 1 base, and 19 bases lay between the germline ends. The CDR3 consists of 16 residues. Germline V lookup: CDR1 MNHEY, CDR2 SMNVEV (reference sequence). DNA for the CDR3: TGTGCCAGCAACAAGTTGACGGAAGCTAGGAACACTGAAGCTTTCTTT. Amino acids: CASNKLTEARNTEAFF.

This clonotype ranks as medium-sized (0.01 to 0.1%). The chain employs TRBV11-2 and TRBJ2-5; D is uncertain. The CDR3 extends over 13 amino acids. V was cut by 8 bases and J by 4 bases, with 14 bases left in between. Germline V CDR1 and CDR2: SGHAT, FQNNGV. The CDR3 DNA is TGTGCCAGCGGTTCGAGTATCGGAGAGACCCAGTACTTC. As protein: CASGSSIGETQYF.

The chain couples TRBV18 to TRBJ1-1; weak D call: TRBD1 (5 bases). CDR1 KGHSH and CDR2 LQKENI come from the germline V gene. The CDR3 loop spans 15 amino acids. With 3 bases removed from V and 3 bases from J, the gap between germline ends came to 14 bases. The CDR3 is CASSPSQGMDTEAFF. The DNA for the CDR3 is TGTGCCAGCTCACCGTCTCAGGGTATGGACACTGAAGCTTTCTTT.

The chain links TRBV12-3 or TRBV12-4 to TRBJ1-6; the D is unclear. V lost 6 bases and J 5 bases, leaving 5 bases between the germline ends. This CDR3 has 12 residues. CDR3: CASRRDNSPLHF. As DNA, the CDR3 is TGTGCCAGCAGGCGGGATAATTCACCCCTCCACTTT.

This chain joins TRBV19 and TRBJ2-7; the D is unclear. Germline CDR1 LNHDA, CDR2 SQIVND (reference sequence). V lost 8 bases to trimming and J lost 0 bases, with 2 bases between them. The CDR3 consists of 10 residues. This CDR3 reads CASGSYEQYV. CDR3 nucleotides: TGTGCCAGTGGCTCCTACGAGCAGTACGTC.

In its sample, this clonotype was seen a few times. The chain couples TRBV10-3 to TRBJ2-1; TRBD1 aligns across 7 bases. Germline V gives CDR1 ENHRY, CDR2 SYGVKD. Trimming at V came to 6 bases and at J to 8 bases, leaving 7 bases not matched to a gene. This CDR3 is 13 amino acids long. The CDR3: CAIRQTGSDEQFF. The CDR3 bases are TGTGCCATCAGGCAGACAGGGAGCGATGAGCAGTTCTTC.

The chain is built from TRBV7-9 and TRBJ2-5; D unresolved. CDR1 and CDR2 from the germline V gene are SEHNR and FQNEAQ (reference sequence). V was trimmed by 6 bases and J by 5 bases, leaving 10 bases between them. The CDR3 extends over 12 amino acids. The CDR3 sequence is CASRGLLETQYF. The DNA of the CDR3 is TGTGCCAGCAGAGGGTTATTGGAGACCCAGTACTTC. Complete variable domain (other parts from reference TRBV7-9 and TRBJ2-5): DTGVSQNPRHKITKRGQNVTFRCDPISEHNRLYWYRQTLGQGPEFLTYFQNEAQLEKSRLLSDRFSAERPKGSFSTLEIQRTEQGDSAMYLCASRGLLETQYFGPGTRLLVL.

Of note for this clonotype: Being one base from a much bigger clone, this may be a read error. This CDR3 is missing its conserved last phenylalanine or tryptophan, likely due to a read error. The chain is built from TRBV9 and TRBJ1-1, with 8 nucleotides matching TRBD1. Per germline, CDR1 SGDLS and CDR2 YYNGEE. V dropped 3 bases and J dropped 1; count of bases not matched to a gene: 5. This CDR3 contains 15 residues. CDR3 nucleotides: TGTGCCAGCAGCGAGACAGGGGTAGGGAACACTGAAGCTTTCCTT. Its protein is CASSETGVGNTEAFL.

The rearrangement joins TRBV7-2 to TRBJ2-4; D is ambiguous. V lost 6 bases, J lost 0 bases, and 18 bases lay in between. Germline V gene lookup returns CDR1 SGHTA and CDR2 FQGNSA. The CDR3 contains 17 residues. The CDR3 region has the DNA TGTGCCAGCAGTTTTGCCGATGGGTCTCTAGCCAAAAACATTCAGTACTTC. Translated, it gives CASSFADGSLAKNIQYF.

This clonotype was counted many times. The V gene is TRBV6-4, the J gene TRBJ1-5; D not certain. This CDR3 region has 13 residues. V lost 3 bases, J lost 4 bases, and 7 bases lay in between. CDR1 and CDR2 from the germline V gene are MRHNA and SNTAGT. In nucleotides, the CDR3 is TGTGCCAGCAGTGAAGAGGAAAATCAGCCCCAGCATTTT. Translation: CASSEEENQPQHF.

This clonotype was seen a handful of times. The genes are TRBV7-2 and TRBJ1-5; 7 bases map to TRBD1. Germline-derived CDR1 and CDR2 are SGHTA and FQGNSA. The V and J ends lost 4 bases and 5 bases, in that order; junction bases with no gene match: 5. The length of the CDR3 is 14 residues. CDR3: CASSSGGVYQPQHF. DNA of the CDR3: TGTGCCAGCAGCTCAGGGGGGGTTTATCAGCCCCAGCATTTT. The whole variable domain, filled in from reference TRBV7-2 and TRBJ1-5, reads GAGVSQSPSNKVTEKGKDVELRCDPISGHTALYWYRQSLGQGLEFLIYFQGNSAPDKSGLPSDRFSAERTGGSVSTLTIQRTQQEDSAVYLCASSSGGVYQPQHFGDGTRLSIL.

As regards this clonotype: One end of the junction is discordant with germline, which a read error may explain. V and J are TRBV6-5 and TRBJ2-3; the match to TRBD2 covers 8 bases. The germline V gene has CDR1 MNHEY and CDR2 SVGAGI. This CDR3 contains 15 residues. In DNA form, the CDR3 reads TGTGCCAGCAGTCAATTCAGCGGGAGCAGAGATACGCAGTATTTT. Its protein product is CASSQFSGSRDTQYF.

The J gene is TRBJ2-7, the V gene TRBV6-2 or TRBV6-3; no clear D. Germline values: CDR1 MNHEY, CDR2 SVGEGT. V lost 2 bases and J lost 3, with 11 bases in between. The CDR3 spans 14 residues. The CDR3 nucleotides read TGTGCCAGCAGTTACGGTCGGGTGGACTACGAGCAGTACTTC. Its translation is CASSYGRVDYEQYF.

J is TRBJ2-5 and V is TRBV19; 9 bases match TRBD1. V was clipped by 0 bases and J by 5 bases; unmatched bases: 10. The CDR3 covers 17 residues. Germline-derived CDR1 and CDR2 are LNHDA and SQIVND (reference sequence). The CDR3 DNA reads TGTGCCAGTAGTATAGATCCCCTAAGGACAGGGGAGGAGACCCAGTACTTC. It yields the protein CASSIDPLRTGEETQYF.

In its sample, this clonotype was seen a few times. The V call is TRBV3-1, the J call TRBJ2-1, with D possibly being TRBD1 or TRBD2 (5 bases each). V lost 1 base and J lost 5, with 6 bases in between. The germline CDR1 and CDR2 sequences are LGHDT and YNNKEL (reference sequence). The length of the CDR3 is 13 residues. This chain's CDR3 is CASSQGGNNEQFF. CDR3 bases: TGTGCCAGCAGCCAAGGGGGGAACAATGAGCAGTTCTTC.

The sample holds many counts of this clonotype. The chain links TRBV7-2 to TRBJ2-7; D gene unclear. This CDR3 has 13 residues. The V end was cut by 5 bases, the J end by 0 bases, with 8 bases between. Per the germline V gene, CDR1 is SGHTA and CDR2 is FQGNSA. CDR3 bases: TGTGCCAGCAGCAAAACCAACTCCTACGAGCAGTACTTC. Translation gives CASSKTNSYEQYF.

This chain connects TRBV20-1 to TRBJ2-1; 9 bases map to TRBD2. Losses at the gene ends were 2 bases for V and 6 bases for J; bases not matched to a gene: 5. Germline V lookup: CDR1 DFQATT, CDR2 SNEGSKA (reference sequence). The CDR3 covers 14 residues. The CDR3, as DNA: TGCAGTGCTAGAATCCCTAGCGGGACCAATGAGCAGTTCTTC. As protein: CSARIPSGTNEQFF.

This clonotype was seen a handful of times. The chain is built from TRBV12-3 or TRBV12-4 and TRBJ2-1; D unresolved. The CDR3 loop spans 16 amino acids. V lost 4 bases, J lost 6 bases, and 19 bases lay in between. The CDR3, as DNA: TGTGCCAGCAGTTGGAGAATCCCTGAATGGGCCAATGAGCAGTTCTTC. Translating it yields CASSWRIPEWANEQFF.

The chain couples TRBV7-3 to TRBJ2-7; 11 nucleotides agree with TRBD1. CDR3 size: 19 residues. V gave up 1 base and J gave up 0 bases; unmatched junction bases: 11. The V gene's germline CDR1 is SGHTA and CDR2 FQGTGA. The CDR3 sequence: CASSLIIVRDRGCSYEQYF. DNA of the CDR3: TGTGCCAGCAGCTTAATTATCGTCCGGGACAGGGGGTGCTCCTACGAGCAGTACTTC.

Details on this clonotype: The junction does not match germline at one end; this may be a read error. V is TRBV5-3 and J is TRBJ2-5, with TRBD2 matching 7 bases. TRBV5-3 is given ORF status, its function remaining uncertain. The CDR3 contains 13 residues. CDR3 bases: TGTGCCAGCAGCTTGCAACTAGCGGAGACCCAGTACTTC. Protein sequence: CASSLQLAETQYF.

V gene TRBV4-1 combines with J gene TRBJ2-1; 7 bases align to TRBD2. Trimming cost V 1 base and J 6 bases; bases outside gene matches: 18. The CDR3 totals 19 residues. The germline V gene has CDR1 MGHRA and CDR2 YSYEKL. This CDR3 reads CASSQVRKAGAFIGNEQFF. In DNA form, the CDR3 reads TGCGCCAGCAGCCAAGTACGAAAGGCGGGAGCGTTCATCGGCAATGAGCAGTTCTTC.

This clonotype appeared a few times. V is TRBV24-1 and J is TRBJ2-5, with D possibly called TRBD1 or TRBD2 (5 bases each). Germline V lookup: CDR1 KGHDR, CDR2 SFDVKD. V lost 2 bases to trimming and J lost 5 bases, with 8 bases between them. The length of the CDR3 is 13 residues. The CDR3 loop reads CATSDSGRETQYF. In DNA form, the CDR3 reads TGTGCCACCAGTGATTCGGGACGGGAGACCCAGTACTTC.

About this clonotype itself: At one end, the junction sequence differs from germline, possibly due to a read error. The chain employs TRBV2 and TRBJ1-3; D is possibly TRBD1 (5 bases). The CDR3 is 11 amino acids. Germline CDR1 is SNHLY and CDR2 is FYNNEI. The CDR3 reads CASGIYGALNF. CDR3 in DNA: TGTGCCAGCGGTATCTATGGGGCTTTAAATTTT.

The chain uses TRBV9 and TRBJ1-2, with 7 nucleotides matching TRBD1. Germline V gives CDR1 SGDLS, CDR2 YYNGEE. V was clipped by 3 bases and J by 4 bases; unmatched bases: 12. This CDR3 comprises 16 residues. CDR3 amino acids: CASSENRDSGSYGYTF. CDR3 DNA sequence: TGTGCCAGCAGCGAGAACCGGGACAGTGGTAGCTATGGCTACACCTTC. The whole variable domain, remainder taken from reference TRBV9 and TRBJ1-2, is DSGVTQTPKHLITATGQRVTLRCSPRSGDLSVYWYQQSLDQGLQFLIQYYNGEERAKGNILERFSAQQFPDLHSELNLSSLELGDSALYFCASSENRDSGSYGYTFGSGTRLTVV.

This clonotype appeared many times. J is TRBJ2-3 and V is TRBV7-2; D remains unclear. CDR1 is SGHTA, CDR2 FQGNSA, per germline. V lost 1 base, J lost 0 bases, and 20 bases lay in between. The CDR3 is made up of 19 amino acids. The chain's CDR3 is CASSLVTQTFLASTDTQYF. CDR3 sequence (DNA): TGTGCCAGCAGCTTAGTAACGCAGACCTTTCTCGCTAGCACAGATACGCAGTATTTT. Drawing the rest from reference TRBV7-2 and TRBJ2-3, the complete variable domain is GAGVSQSPSNKVTEKGKDVELRCDPISGHTALYWYRQSLGQGLEFLIYFQGNSAPDKSGLPSDRFSAERTGGSVSTLTIQRTQQEDSAVYLCASSLVTQTFLASTDTQYFGPGTRLTVL.